This TCR beta chain was obtained from a study of control samples from healthy donors and cancer patients. The repertoire was sequenced with immunoSEQ multiplex PCR; TCRdb's copy has only in-frame clones and lacks some. The sample consists of about 220,000 clones, roughly 94% of them appearing once. J gave up 8 bases and V 5 bases, and 7 bases lay outside the gene matches. In germline, CDR1 is LNHDA, CDR2 SQIVND (reference sequence). The CDR3 spans 13 residues. The genes are TRBV19 and TRBJ1-2, with TRBD1 matching over 8 bases. The sequenced sample consisted of blood. The source of this sequence is a man aged 50-60 years in good health. The CDR3 region has the DNA TGTGCCAGTAGTCTCCAGGGGGCGCACGGCTACACCTTC. Encoded protein: CASSLQGAHGYTF.